Below are 29 T cell receptor beta chains sequenced from a single sample in a study of PD-L1 blockade in urothelial cancer. Libraries were prepared by immunoSEQ multiplex PCR; TCRdb keeps only in-frame clonotypes and omits some of them. The sample lists over 65,000 clones, approximately 81% occurring once. The sequences come from PBMCs, collected around atezolizumab (anti-PD-L1) treatment. These receptors all stem from a man between 65 and 85 years old with urothelial cancer.

This chain uses TRBV6-1 with TRBJ1-5; 7 positions match TRBD1. This CDR3 region has 15 residues. The germline gives CDR1 MNHNS, CDR2 SASEGT. V dropped 4 bases and J dropped 7; count of bases not matched to a gene: 10. CDR3 loop: CASSALGQTAQPQHF. The CDR3 DNA follows: TGTGCCAGCAGTGCTTTGGGACAGACGGCCCAGCCCCAGCATTTT.

The genes are TRBV7-8 and TRBJ2-7; 7 bases are shared with TRBD1. J gave up 2 bases and V 4 bases, and 8 bases lay outside the gene matches. CDR1 is SGHVS and CDR2 is FQNEAQ in the germline V gene. The CDR3 totals 15 residues. The CDR3 loop is CASSSGGTRPYEQYF. Written as DNA, the CDR3 is TGTGCCAGCAGCTCAGGGGGAACACGGCCCTACGAGCAGTACTTC.

The chain uses TRBV9 and TRBJ2-3; 11 bases fit TRBD1. Germline CDR1 and CDR2: SGDLS and YYNGEE. This CDR3 region has 16 residues. With 0 bases clipped from V and 4 bases from J, the junction kept 4 bases outside the gene matches. CDR3 bases: TGTGCCAGCAGCGTAGGGGACAGGGGGTTTTCAGATACGCAGTATTTT. It specifies CASSVGDRGFSDTQYF.

V usage is TRBV6-5 and J usage is TRBJ2-7, with D maybe TRBD2 (5 bases). The CDR3 runs 14 residues. V was pared by 2 bases and J by 3 bases, with 11 bases between. Germline V lookup: CDR1 MNHEY, CDR2 SVGAGI. The CDR3: CASSYIRGSYEQYF. In DNA form, the CDR3 reads TGTGCCAGCAGTTACATCAGAGGGAGCTACGAGCAGTACTTC.

This clone has only a few counts. The chain recombines TRBV21-1 with TRBJ2-2; the DNA was not used to check the table's D call, TRBD2. TRBV21-1 corresponds to a pseudogene. The CDR3 runs 14 residues. The chain's CDR3 is CASKAGGRTGELFF. The CDR3 DNA follows: TGTGCCAGCAAGGCGGGGGGGAGGACCGGGGAGCTGTTTTTT.

The V call is TRBV21-1, the J call TRBJ1-5; the DNA was not compared with TRBD1, the D call given in the table. TRBV21-1 is a recognized pseudogene. The CDR3 has 16 amino acids. The CDR3 loop reads CASSKEGQGARKPQHF. The CDR3 nucleotides are TGTGCCAGCAGCAAAGAGGGACAGGGGGCGCGTAAGCCCCAGCATTTT.

V and J are TRBV9 and TRBJ2-5; 9 bases align to TRBD1. Unmatched junction bases numbered 12, after V lost 5 bases and J lost 4 bases. Germline V gene sequence: CDR1 SGDLS, CDR2 YYNGEE. The CDR3 totals 16 residues. The CDR3 is CASSLGGTGIRETQYF. CDR3 in DNA: TGTGCCAGCAGTCTAGGCGGGACAGGGATCCGAGAGACCCAGTACTTC.

The gene calls are TRBV5-6 and TRBJ1-5, with 9 bases matching TRBD1. Losses at the gene ends were 4 bases for V and 4 bases for J; bases not matched to a gene: 9. CDR1 is SGHDT and CDR2 is YYEEEE in the germline V gene. The CDR3 contains 16 residues. CDR3 DNA sequence: TGTGCCAGCAGCGCGGGATGGGACAGGGAGAATCAGCCCCAGCATTTT. Translation: CASSAGWDRENQPQHF.

This chain uses TRBV7-8 with TRBJ2-3, with 12 bases identical to TRBD2. V lost 1 base to trimming and J lost 4 bases; unmatched junction nucleotides: 3. Germline V gene data show CDR1 as SGHVS and CDR2 as FQNEAQ. The CDR3 is 16 residues long. CDR3 sequence (DNA): TGTGCCAGCAGCTTAGAACTAGCGGGAGGAGCAGATACGCAGTATTTT. Translated, it gives CASSLELAGGADTQYF.

The rearrangement links TRBV6-4 to TRBJ2-1, with TRBD2 matching 16 bases. The V segment lost 3 bases and the J segment 7 bases; nucleotides outside the gene matches: 0. The germline gives CDR1 MRHNA, CDR2 SNTAGT. The CDR3 consists of 15 residues. The CDR3 sequence: CASSEGLAGGNEQFF. For the CDR3, the DNA is TGTGCCAGCAGTGAGGGACTAGCGGGAGGGAATGAGCAGTTCTTC.

This clone was seen a single time. This chain joins TRBV9 and TRBJ2-7; D may be TRBD2 (5 bases). Germline V gene data show CDR1 as SGDLS and CDR2 as YYNGEE. Deletions cut 2 bases from V and 4 bases from J, with 13 bases between. The CDR3 has 14 residues. This chain's CDR3 is CASSVAGGTYEQYF. The CDR3 nucleotides read TGTGCCAGCAGCGTTGCGGGTGGTACGTACGAGCAGTACTTC.

The chain links TRBV15 to TRBJ1-1; unclear D gene. From germline, CDR1 is LNHNV and CDR2 YYDKDF (reference sequence). The CDR3 is made up of 13 amino acids. The ends were cut back, 0 bases at V and 11 bases at J, with 13 bases in the middle. The CDR3 protein is CATSRDLGSGAFF. The CDR3 DNA reads TGTGCCACCAGCAGAGATCTCGGGAGTGGTGCTTTCTTT. The variable domain in full, completed from reference TRBV15 and TRBJ1-1, reads DAMVIQNPRYQVTQFGKPVTLSCSQTLNHNVMYWYQQKSSQAPKLLFHYYDKDFNNEADTPDNFQSRRPNTSFCFLDIRSPGLGDTAMYLCATSRDLGSGAFFGQGTRLTVV.

The V call is TRBV6-6, the J call TRBJ2-3, with 10 bases matching TRBD2. After removal of 6 bases from V and 3 bases from J, the junction contained 3 bases not matched to a gene. The CDR3 length is 14 residues. The V gene's germline CDR1 is MNHNY and CDR2 SVGAGI (reference sequence). CDR3 sequence reads: CASRPAGGTDTQYF. CDR3 nucleotides: TGTGCCAGCAGACCAGCGGGAGGGACAGATACGCAGTATTTT.

CDR3 coding DNA: TGCAGCGTTGACCCCCGACAGGGCCCGAGCGGCTACACCTTC. Translation: CSVDPRQGPSGYTF. This chain links TRBV29-1 with TRBJ1-2; 7 nucleotides agree with TRBD1. V trimming: 3 bases; J trimming: 8 bases; junction bases outside the gene matches: 12. The CDR3 length is 14 residues. CDR1 and CDR2 from the germline V gene are SQVTM and ANQGSEA.

The genes are TRBV10-2 and TRBJ2-5; D not certain. Germline lookup yields CDR1 WSHSY and CDR2 SAAADI. The CDR3 totals 12 residues. V lost 0 bases to trimming and J lost 8 bases, with 7 bases between them. As DNA, the CDR3 is TGCGCCAGCAGTGAGTCCGGTCCCACCCAGTACTTC. This sequence encodes CASSESGPTQYF.

This chain connects TRBV29-1 to TRBJ2-7, with a weak D call TRBD2 (6 bases). Trimming cost V 4 bases and J 3 bases, with 13 bases left between them. Germline V gene data show CDR1 as SQVTM and CDR2 as ANQGSEA. The CDR3 has 13 amino acids. The CDR3 nucleotides are TGCAGCGTTGGATTGGGGGGAGGCTACGAGCAGTACTTC. Its translation: CSVGLGGGYEQYF.

J is TRBJ2-1 and V is TRBV6-1; 8 bases line up with TRBD2. Trimming cost V 7 bases and J 0 bases; bases outside gene matches: 2. CDR3 length: 14 residues. Germline V gives CDR1 MNHNS, CDR2 SASEGT. The CDR3 sequence: CASISGISYNEQFF. CDR3 DNA sequence: TGTGCCAGCATTAGCGGGATCTCCTACAATGAGCAGTTCTTC.

The gene calls are TRBV28 and TRBJ2-3; D may be TRBD2 (6 bases). This CDR3 contains 16 residues. In germline, CDR1 is MDHEN, CDR2 SYDVKM. The germline V and J ends were trimmed by 8 bases and 3 bases, with 21 bases remaining between them. The CDR3 loop reads CASGGTFRELTDTQYF. The CDR3 region has the DNA TGTGCCAGCGGGGGGACCTTTCGGGAGTTGACAGATACGCAGTATTTT.

The chain joins TRBV11-2 to TRBJ2-1; D might be TRBD1 (11 bases). The CDR3 runs to 16 residues. Germline-derived CDR1 and CDR2 are SGHAT and FQNNGV. V was cut by 3 bases and J by 7 bases, with 19 bases left in between. CDR3 residues: CASSFGTGGLANEQFF. CDR3 bases: TGTGCCAGCAGCTTCGGGACAGGGGGACTAGCGAATGAGCAGTTCTTC.

This sequence joins TRBV29-1 and TRBJ1-2, with 8 bases that match TRBD1. The germline gives CDR1 SQVTM, CDR2 ANQGSEA. The junction had 13 bases not matched to a gene; V was cut back by 6 bases and J by 13 bases. CDR3 length equals 12 residues. In DNA, the CDR3 is TGCAGCGTGCTAGGGACAGGCGCCGCCCCCACCTTC. It is translated as CSVLGTGAAPTF.

This chain joins TRBV6-5 and TRBJ2-7; 8 bases fit TRBD1. CDR1 MNHEY and CDR2 SVGAGI come from the germline V gene. This CDR3 has 15 residues. Unmatched junction bases numbered 11, after V lost 7 bases and J lost 3 bases. The CDR3 nucleotides read TGTGCCAGCATAGCACGACAGGGGAGTGGCTACGAGCAGTACTTC. Residues: CASIARQGSGYEQYF.

The rearrangement uses TRBV4-2 and TRBJ2-1, with 7 bases fitting TRBD2. The CDR3 is 17 residues long. Per the germline V gene, CDR1 is LGHNA and CDR2 is YNFKEQ. Trimming at V came to 1 base and at J to 4 bases, leaving 10 bases not matched to a gene. The CDR3 sequence: CASSQVGGGRGYNEQFF. CDR3 DNA sequence: TGTGCCAGCAGCCAAGTAGGCGGCGGGAGAGGTTACAATGAGCAGTTCTTC.

The rearrangement links TRBV5-4 to TRBJ2-7; TRBD1 matches at 9 bases. J gave up 2 bases and V 4 bases, and 10 bases lay outside the gene matches. Germline CDR1 SGHNT, CDR2 YYREEE (reference sequence). This CDR3 comprises 16 residues. In DNA, the CDR3 is TGTGCCAGCAGCCGCTCTCCGGGACAGGGCGCCTACGAGCAGTACTTC. This codes for CASSRSPGQGAYEQYF.

The chain has TRBV7-8 and TRBJ2-5, with 14 nucleotides matching TRBD2. The junction had 10 bases not matched to a gene; V was cut back by 1 base and J by 6 bases. The V gene's germline CDR1 is SGHVS and CDR2 FQNEAQ. This CDR3 is 18 amino acids long. The CDR3 coding sequence is TGTGCCAGCAGCTTAGGAGGGGGACTAGCGGGAGAAGTAAAGACCCAGTACTTC. Translation gives CASSLGGGLAGEVKTQYF.

The chain joins TRBV6-1 to TRBJ2-3; unclear D gene. Germline CDR1 and CDR2: MNHNS and SASEGT. Trimming took off 2 bases at V and 2 bases at J, with 11 bases between the two ends. This CDR3 is 15 amino acids long. CDR3 region: CASSESLRDTDTQYF. CDR3 nucleotides: TGTGCCAGCAGTGAAAGCTTGAGAGACACAGATACGCAGTATTTT.

The chain's CDR3 is CASSTPRTGNTEAFF. In DNA form, the CDR3 reads TGTGCCAGCAGCACCCCGAGGACAGGGAACACTGAAGCTTTCTTT. This rearrangement joins TRBV5-4 to TRBJ1-1, with 7 bases identical to TRBD1. CDR1 is SGHNT and CDR2 is YYREEE in the germline V gene (reference sequence). J lost 1 base, V lost 4 bases, and 7 bases had no gene match. The CDR3 covers 15 residues. Full variable domain (missing parts from reference TRBV5-4 and TRBJ1-1): ETGVTQSPTHLIKTRGQQVTLRCSSQSGHNTVSWYQQALGQGPQFIFQYYREEENGRGNFPPRFSGLQFPNYSSELNVNALELDDSALYLCASSTPRTGNTEAFFGQGTRLTVV.

This chain links TRBV13 with TRBJ1-6; tentatively, D is TRBD1 (6 bases). With 7 bases removed from V and 8 bases from J, the gap between germline ends came to 18 bases. CDR3 size: 15 residues. CDR1 and CDR2 from the germline V gene are PRHDT and FYEKMQ (reference sequence). The CDR3 nucleotides read TGTGCCAGCAACGGCGGGGGCCCTAGAGATTCACCCCTCCACTTT. Translating it yields CASNGGGPRDSPLHF.

The chain carries TRBV11-3 and TRBJ2-1, with 9 positions matching TRBD2. The CDR3 consists of 16 residues. Germline assignment: CDR1 SGHNT and CDR2 YENEEA. Losses at the gene ends were 1 base for V and 6 bases for J; bases not matched to a gene: 7. CDR3 loop: CASSLVGVAGVNEQFF. DNA of the CDR3: TGTGCCAGCAGCTTAGTGGGGGTAGCGGGAGTCAATGAGCAGTTCTTC. The full variable domain, in which reference TRBV11-3 and TRBJ2-1 provide the parts outside the CDR3, is EAGVVQSPRYKIIEKKQPVAFWCNPISGHNTLYWYLQNLGQGPELLIRYENEEAVDDSQLPKDRFSAERLKGVDSTLKIQPAELGDSAVYLCASSLVGVAGVNEQFFGPGTRLTVL.

The CDR3 here is CASSPGLASSYNEQFF. Written as DNA, the CDR3 is TGTGCCAGCAGTCCGGGACTAGCGTCTTCCTACAATGAGCAGTTCTTC. The chain has TRBV27 and TRBJ2-1; 10 positions match TRBD2. The CDR3 totals 16 residues. The V segment lost 5 bases and the J segment 1 base; nucleotides outside the gene matches: 5. Germline V gene data show CDR1 as MNHEY and CDR2 as SMNVEV (reference sequence).